This T cell receptor (beta chain) was captured in a study of monozygotic twins with inflammatory bowel disease. TCRdb reprocessed the 5' RACE reads and reports one entry per CDR3 protein, with no DNA. The sample table sets out around 380,000 distinct CDR3 sequences. Germline CDR1 MDHEN, CDR2 SYDVKM. This CDR3 is 12 amino acids long. The source material was blood. This TCR came from a human donor with ulcerative colitis or Crohn's disease, or a healthy co-twin of an affected twin (not recorded which). The chain employs TRBV28 and TRBJ2-1. This CDR3 reads CASSFVFDEQFF.